This TCR beta chain appears in the sequencing data of a study of T-cell reconstitution after alpha-beta-depleted transplantation in children. This clonotype was picked up many times. Unique molecular identifiers were incorporated during preparation of the TCRbeta library. A single record per CDR3 protein comes from TCRdb applying MiXCR to the PCR reads. The repertoire holds over 85,000 distinct CDR3 sequences, with under 13% as singletons. The sample in question was PBMCs from the stem cell graft donor, obtained from the stem cell graft. The clonotype was recovered from a human donor who donated a stem cell graft to a child with acute lymphoblastic leukemia.

CDR3 amino acids: CSARTGRVDEQYF. The CDR3 coding sequence is TGCAGTGCCCGGACCGGCAGGGTCGACGAGCAGTACTTC. V and J are TRBV20-1 and TRBJ2-7; D perhaps matches TRBD1 (5 bases). Trimming pared 6 bases from V and 5 bases from J, leaving 17 bases between. Germline V lookup: CDR1 DFQATT, CDR2 SNEGSKA (reference sequence). The CDR3 is 13 amino acids.